What follows are 27 T cell receptor beta chains derived from one specimen sequenced in a study of T cell repertoires in cytomegalovirus infection. The antigens for these receptors are not known. TCRdb processed the reads anew with MiXCR; each CDR3 protein has one entry. The repertoire holds about 330,000 distinct CDR3 sequences, with roughly a third as singletons. The sequencing here drew on cultured PBMCs, taken from culture after CMV antigen stimulation. The origin of the receptors is a human donor in good health (CMV status not recorded). Some clones in this sample may be carry-over from other donors' samples.

The chain is built from TRBV12-3 or TRBV12-4 and TRBJ1-1, with D uncertain. V was shortened by 6 bases and J by 8 bases, with 10 bases between the two germline ends. The length of the CDR3 is 11 residues. DNA of the CDR3: TGTGCCAGCAGCCCTTCGCCGGAAGCTTTCTTT. Its protein product is CASSPSPEAFF.

The chain links TRBV7-2 to TRBJ1-2; 10 bases are shared with TRBD1. This CDR3 is 14 amino acids long. CDR1 and CDR2 from the germline V gene are SGHTA and FQGNSA. Trimming took 3 bases from V and 9 from J; bases not matched to a gene: 7. CDR3 region: CASSFLGTGVRYTF. DNA for the CDR3: TGTGCCAGCAGCTTTTTGGGGACAGGGGTCCGCTACACCTTC.

This clonotype was seen repeatedly, ten times or more. The V gene is TRBV7-2, the J gene TRBJ2-2; 11 bases agree with TRBD2. CDR3 length: 17 residues. From germline, CDR1 is SGHTA and CDR2 FQGNSA. The junction had 9 bases not matched to a gene; V was cut back by 6 bases and J by 3 bases. The CDR3 protein is CASRQTSGRVHTGELFF. The CDR3 DNA reads TGTGCCAGCAGGCAAACTAGCGGGAGAGTACACACCGGGGAGCTGTTTTTT.

The chain is built from TRBV27 and TRBJ2-1, with 12 nucleotides matching TRBD2. CDR3 length: 15 residues. The ends lost 5 bases at V and 7 bases at J; junction bases unmatched: 6. Germline loops: CDR1 MNHEY, CDR2 SMNVEV (reference sequence). The CDR3 here is CASSPSSGRVNEQFF. Here the CDR3 DNA reads TGTGCCAGCAGTCCATCTAGCGGGAGGGTAAATGAGCAGTTCTTC.

V is TRBV6-6 and J is TRBJ1-2; D is uncertain. V shed 0 bases and J shed 4 bases, with 3 bases lying between them. The length of the CDR3 is 12 residues. Germline CDR1 and CDR2: MNHNY and SVGAGI (reference sequence). The CDR3 sequence is CASSYSSYGYTF. DNA for the CDR3: TGTGCCAGCAGTTACTCTTCCTATGGCTACACCTTC.

V and J are TRBV4-3 and TRBJ2-1; 9 bases fit TRBD2. The CDR3 loop spans 18 amino acids. Germline V gene lookup returns CDR1 LGHNA and CDR2 YSLEER. Trimming removed 0 bases from V and 3 bases from J; junction bases left unmatched: 9. The CDR3 is CASSQESSSGIYYNEQFF. CDR3 DNA: TGCGCCAGCAGCCAAGAGAGCTCTAGCGGGATTTACTACAATGAGCAGTTCTTC.

The CDR3 region is CASSLTTSPLHF. The CDR3 DNA sequence: TGTGCCAGCAGTTTAACTACTTCACCCCTCCACTTT. This chain links TRBV12-3 or TRBV12-4 with TRBJ1-6, with D uncertain. V dropped 2 bases and J dropped 9 bases, with 5 bases sitting between them. The CDR3 extends over 12 amino acids.

The table lists this clonotype with a few counts. This chain uses TRBV2 with TRBJ2-1; TRBD2 agrees at 14 bases. The CDR3 loop spans 16 amino acids. CDR1 is SNHLY, CDR2 FYNNEI, per germline. J lost 7 bases, V lost 5 bases, and 7 bases had no gene match. CDR3 amino acids: CASSPRTSGRSNEQFF. The CDR3 DNA sequence: TGTGCCAGCAGTCCTAGGACTAGCGGGAGGTCGAATGAGCAGTTCTTC.

The rearrangement links TRBV4-3 to TRBJ1-4, with 8 positions matching TRBD1. CDR3 size: 16 residues. J was trimmed by 7 bases and V by 0 bases; bases with no gene match: 7. Germline CDR1 and CDR2: LGHNA and YSLEER. CDR3 sequence: CASSQEPQGAGEKLFF. CDR3 DNA sequence: TGCGCCAGCAGCCAAGAACCGCAGGGGGCAGGTGAAAAACTGTTTTTT.

This chain joins TRBV15 and TRBJ1-2; the match to TRBD1 covers 8 bases. Germline V lookup: CDR1 LNHNV, CDR2 YYDKDF (reference sequence). Trimming cost V 7 bases and J 2 bases; bases outside gene matches: 6. The CDR3 loop spans 14 amino acids. The CDR3 DNA reads TGTGCCACCAAGCCGACAGGGGCGAACTATGGCTACACCTTC. Its translation is CATKPTGANYGYTF.

This clonotype was counted a few times. The V gene is TRBV10-3, the J gene TRBJ2-1, with D unclear. The CDR3 consists of 17 residues. V was cut by 9 bases and J by 0 bases, with 21 bases left in between. Germline V gives CDR1 ENHRY, CDR2 SYGVKD. CDR3: CAIDSGPSSGSYNEQFF. As DNA, the CDR3 is TGTGCCATAGATTCCGGGCCTTCGAGTGGCTCCTACAATGAGCAGTTCTTC.

This clonotype was counted between two and nine times. The chain combines TRBV7-2 with TRBJ1-6; D not certain. CDR3 size: 12 residues. V was clipped by 5 bases and J by 9 bases, with 8 bases between them. The germline CDR1 and CDR2 sequences are SGHTA and FQGNSA. In DNA, the CDR3 is TGTGCCAGCAGCCCCGGCGGTTCACCCCTCCACTTT. Its protein product is CASSPGGSPLHF.

The CDR3 DNA is TGTGCCAGCAGACGACGACTAGCGGGACCCAATGAGCAGTTCTTC. Encoded protein: CASRRRLAGPNEQFF. This chain uses TRBV7-2 with TRBJ2-1; 11 nucleotides match TRBD2. Germline assignment: CDR1 SGHTA and CDR2 FQGNSA. V was clipped by 6 bases and J by 6 bases; unmatched bases: 7. This CDR3 has 15 residues.

The chain carries TRBV12-5 and TRBJ1-2, with 10 bases matching TRBD1. This CDR3 comprises 17 residues. Germline assignment: CDR1 LGHNT and CDR2 FRNRAP. V shed 3 bases and J 4 bases; nucleotides not matched to a gene: 11. CDR3 sequence reads: CASGFLTGTGDSYGYTF. The CDR3 coding sequence is TGTGCTAGTGGTTTCTTAACCGGGACAGGGGATAGCTATGGCTACACCTTC.

This chain links TRBV6-2 or TRBV6-3 with TRBJ2-1; D may be TRBD2 (6 bases). This CDR3 is built from 15 residues. Germline CDR1 reads MNHEY; CDR2 reads SVGEGT. The V and J ends lost 6 bases and 0 bases respectively, with 12 bases between them. This CDR3 reads CASSPVAVSYNEQFF. The CDR3 nucleotides are TGTGCCAGCAGCCCCGTAGCGGTCTCCTACAATGAGCAGTTCTTC.

V and J are TRBV6-1 and TRBJ2-1, with 9 bases lining up with TRBD1. V lost 0 bases, J lost 1 base, and 4 bases stayed unmatched. CDR3 length equals 17 residues. Germline CDR1 reads MNHNS; CDR2 reads SASEGT. CDR3 nucleotide sequence: TGTGCCAGCAGTGAAGCGCGCGGGACAGGGTCCTACAATGAGCAGTTCTTC. Translation: CASSEARGTGSYNEQFF.

This clonotype was recorded at least ten times. The chain couples TRBV7-2 to TRBJ1-6; unclear D gene. The CDR3 is 14 amino acids. The germline gives CDR1 SGHTA, CDR2 FQGNSA. The germline V and J ends were trimmed by 0 bases and 7 bases, with 7 bases remaining between them. The CDR3 DNA sequence: TGTGCCAGCAGCTTAGCGTTTGTGAATTCACCCCTCCACTTT. Protein sequence: CASSLAFVNSPLHF.

This clonotype was seen a handful of times. This chain connects TRBV7-2 to TRBJ2-6; D gene uncertain. Germline V gives CDR1 SGHTA, CDR2 FQGNSA. The CDR3 totals 16 residues. V shed 4 bases and J shed 4 bases, with 14 bases lying between them. Written as DNA, the CDR3 is TGTGCCAGCAGCTCTGCCCTATTTTCCGGGGCCAACGTCCTGACTTTC. This sequence encodes CASSSALFSGANVLTF.

This clonotype was picked up many times. The rearrangement links TRBV7-2 to TRBJ2-7; TRBD1 matches 7 bases. The germline CDR1 and CDR2 sequences are SGHTA and FQGNSA. This CDR3 spans 16 amino acids. Unmatched junction bases numbered 8, after V lost 1 base and J lost 2 bases. Here the CDR3 DNA reads TGTGCCAGCAGCTTAGGAGGCCGTACAGGGGCCTACGAGCAGTACTTC. Its translation: CASSLGGRTGAYEQYF.

CDR3 coding DNA: TGTGCCAGCAGTGTTACTAGCGGGAGAAACAATGAGCAGTTCTTC. The encoded protein is CASSVTSGRNNEQFF. The chain is built from TRBV28 and TRBJ2-1, with 11 bases lining up with TRBD2. CDR3 length equals 15 residues. The junction had 5 bases not matched to a gene; V was cut back by 5 bases and J by 5 bases. Germline CDR1 reads MDHEN; CDR2 reads SYDVKM.

The gene calls are TRBV2 and TRBJ2-3; 9 nucleotides align to TRBD1. The germline V gene encodes CDR1 SNHLY and CDR2 FYNNEI. CDR3 length equals 13 residues. V shed 4 bases and J 5 bases; nucleotides not matched to a gene: 1. Written as DNA, the CDR3 is TGTGCCAGCAGTGGACAGGGGGAAGATACGCAGTATTTT. It translates to CASSGQGEDTQYF.

The count of this clonotype is one. Here the CDR3 DNA reads TGTGCCAGCAGTTACGGGGGATTAACGGACGGGGAGCTGTTTTTT. This codes for CASSYGGLTDGELFF. The chain couples TRBV6-2 or TRBV6-3 to TRBJ2-2, with D tentatively TRBD1 or TRBD2 (5 bases each). The CDR3 extends over 15 amino acids. V shed 2 bases and J shed 7 bases, with 14 bases lying between them. Germline loops: CDR1 MNHEY, CDR2 SVGEGT.

This clonotype was found many times. V usage is TRBV7-2 and J usage is TRBJ2-5, with TRBD2 identical over 13 bases. The germline CDR1 and CDR2 sequences are SGHTA and FQGNSA. The ends lost 5 bases at V and 5 bases at J; junction bases unmatched: 11. This CDR3 region has 17 residues. CDR3 sequence: CASSLTTSGRPRETQYF. The DNA of the CDR3 is TGTGCCAGCAGCCTAACGACTAGCGGGAGGCCCCGGGAGACCCAGTACTTC.

V gene TRBV25-1 combines with J gene TRBJ1-1; D is unresolved. V gave up 0 bases and J gave up 4 bases, with 18 bases separating them. The germline CDR1 and CDR2 sequences are MGHDK and SYGVNS. This CDR3 comprises 17 residues. CDR3 residues: CASSEYGVGVQVTEAFF. CDR3 DNA: TGTGCCAGCAGTGAATATGGGGTAGGTGTCCAGGTCACTGAAGCTTTCTTT.

This clonotype was detected ten times or more. The chain combines TRBV11-2 with TRBJ2-7; D perhaps matches TRBD1 (6 bases). Deletions cut 0 bases from V and 3 bases from J, with 15 bases between. This CDR3 has 16 amino acids. Germline V gives CDR1 SGHAT, CDR2 FQNNGV. The CDR3 DNA sequence: TGTGCCAGCAGCTTAGATGGGACATTTCAGATCTACGAGCAGTACGTC. Its translation: CASSLDGTFQIYEQYV.

The chain couples TRBV7-6 to TRBJ2-1, with D possibly matching TRBD1 (6 bases). Germline assignment: CDR1 SGHVS and CDR2 FNYEAQ. The V and J ends lost 1 base and 6 bases respectively, with 10 bases between them. This CDR3 is 14 amino acids long. CDR3: CASSLGQAVNEQFF. The CDR3, as DNA: TGTGCCAGCAGCTTAGGACAGGCAGTCAATGAGCAGTTCTTC.

The chain links TRBV6-2 or TRBV6-3 to TRBJ2-1; 8 bases align to TRBD2. Trimming at V came to 5 bases and at J to 10 bases, leaving 10 bases not matched to a gene. Germline CDR1 MNHEY, CDR2 SVGEGT. The CDR3 contains 14 residues. In DNA, the CDR3 is TGTGCCAGCAGTCCGGGACTAGGATATTGGGAGCAGTTCTTC. Amino acid sequence: CASSPGLGYWEQFF.